The 22 T cell receptor beta chains presented below share a single source sample, sequenced in a study of CD8 T cells in ankylosing spondylitis. Their antigen targets remain unknown. MiXCR was run by TCRdb on the 5' RACE reads, yielding one entry per CDR3 protein. The sample holds around 390,000 distinct CDR3 sequences; 20% to 25% are singletons and the top ten take about 16%. Study-wide results and limits: Made up of about eight highly homologous variants, a TCR beta motif appeared characteristic of ankylosing spondylitis blood.

Sequencing was done on a sample of blood, either unsorted or a sorted T cell fraction (not recorded which). These receptors were taken from a male donor with ankylosing spondylitis.

In this sample, this clonotype turned up a few times. The chain joins TRBV7-9 to TRBJ1-1; D is possibly TRBD1 (6 bases). The CDR3 loop spans 13 amino acids. Trimming removed 8 bases at V and 1 base at J, with 11 bases between. From germline, CDR1 is SEHNR and CDR2 FQNEAQ (reference sequence). In DNA, the CDR3 is TGTGCCAGCGGCGACAGGCCGAACACTGAAGCTTTCTTT. This codes for CASGDRPNTEAFF.

This sequence joins TRBV20-1 and TRBJ1-5, with 7 nucleotides matching TRBD1. This CDR3 is 18 amino acids long. Germline lookup yields CDR1 DFQATT and CDR2 SNEGSKA (reference sequence). V trimming: 4 bases; J trimming: 0 bases; junction bases outside the gene matches: 15. The CDR3 sequence: CSATTGYRGRYSNQPQHF. Here the CDR3 DNA reads TGCAGTGCTACGACAGGATACAGGGGCCGTTATAGCAATCAGCCCCAGCATTTT.

With regard to this clonotype: Compared with germline, one end of the junction differs, possibly owing to a read error. V gene TRBV7-2 combines with J gene TRBJ2-5; D is possibly TRBD2 (6 bases). CDR3 length equals 14 residues. Germline V gene lookup returns CDR1 SGHTA and CDR2 FQGNSA. CDR3 bases: TGTGCCAACAGCTTGCGATCGGGGGTCGAGACCCAGTACTTC. Amino acids: CANSLRSGVETQYF.

This clonotype was counted between two and nine times. The V call is TRBV6-5, the J call TRBJ2-7; 8 positions match TRBD1. In germline, CDR1 is MNHEY, CDR2 SVGAGI. This CDR3 spans 14 amino acids. J lost 4 bases, V lost 2 bases, and 4 bases had no gene match. The DNA for the CDR3 is TGTGCCAGCAGTTACGGACAGGGACGGTACGAGCAGTACTTC. Translating gives CASSYGQGRYEQYF.

The gene calls are TRBV6-1 and TRBJ2-1; no clear D gene. V was shortened by 2 bases and J by 10 bases, with 9 bases between the two germline ends. The CDR3 totals 12 residues. CDR1 is MNHNS and CDR2 is SASEGT in the germline V gene. The CDR3 DNA sequence: TGTGCCAGCAGTGAATTGGTAGGAGAGCAGTTCTTC. This sequence encodes CASSELVGEQFF.

This clonotype was observed a few times. The rearrangement links TRBV5-6 to TRBJ1-1; 7 bases are a match to TRBD1. This CDR3 is built from 17 residues. Germline CDR1 is SGHDT and CDR2 is YYEEEE. Trimming cost V 4 bases and J 5 bases; bases outside gene matches: 17. The CDR3 region is CASSPLTTGEGETEAFF. CDR3 DNA: TGTGCCAGCAGCCCTCTTACCACAGGGGAAGGGGAAACTGAAGCTTTCTTT.

The V and J genes are TRBV7-3 and TRBJ1-1; D gene ambiguous. The CDR3 runs to 13 residues. V lost 1 base and J 10 bases, leaving 13 bases between the germline ends. The germline CDR1 and CDR2 sequences are SGHTA and FQGTGA. CDR3 loop: CASSLNRAVGAFF. The CDR3 region has the DNA TGTGCCAGCAGCTTAAATCGGGCAGTCGGAGCTTTCTTT.

This clonotype was picked up a small number of times. The rearrangement links TRBV7-2 to TRBJ2-5; D might be TRBD2 (5 bases). V was cut by 1 base and J by 0 bases, with 12 bases left in between. CDR3 length: 16 residues. Germline assignment: CDR1 SGHTA and CDR2 FQGNSA. As DNA, the CDR3 is TGTGCCAGCAGCTTAGGTCGTATCGGGGACCAAGAGACCCAGTACTTC. Translated, it gives CASSLGRIGDQETQYF.

The chain is built from TRBV25-1 and TRBJ2-4; maybe TRBD2 (5 bases). Trimming pared 0 bases from V and 6 bases from J, leaving 6 bases between. Germline V gene data show CDR1 as MGHDK and CDR2 as SYGVNS. CDR3 length equals 13 residues. CDR3 in DNA: TGTGCCAGCAGTGAATACGGACTAAACATTCAGTACTTC. This sequence encodes CASSEYGLNIQYF.

The V gene is TRBV12-3 or TRBV12-4, the J gene TRBJ1-6; 8 bases fit TRBD1. The CDR3 covers 14 residues. The V gene end was trimmed by 5 bases and the J gene end by 8 bases; junction bases not matched to a gene: 5. The CDR3 nucleotides are TGTGCCAGCAGTCCTCGGACAGGGCATTCACCCCTCCACTTT. Protein: CASSPRTGHSPLHF.

This clonotype was recorded a few times. This rearrangement joins TRBV6-2 or TRBV6-3 to TRBJ2-1, with 11 nucleotides matching TRBD2. The CDR3 length is 16 residues. Looked up from germline, CDR1 is MNHEY and CDR2 is SVGEGT. The ends lost 6 bases at V and 4 bases at J; junction bases unmatched: 8. DNA for the CDR3: TGTGCCAGCAGAACTAGCGGGAGAGGAGGGTACAATGAGCAGTTCTTC. Translation: CASRTSGRGGYNEQFF.

The chain has TRBV29-1 and TRBJ1-1; the D is unclear. Germline V gene sequence: CDR1 SQVTM, CDR2 ANQGSEA. This CDR3 is built from 12 residues. The V end was cut by 3 bases, the J end by 7 bases, with 12 bases between. CDR3 loop: CSVDSDGSEAFF. The CDR3 nucleotides read TGCAGCGTTGATTCGGACGGGAGTGAAGCTTTCTTT.

This clonotype was counted only a few times. The chain carries TRBV4-1 and TRBJ1-5; 7 bases agree with TRBD1. V lost 2 bases, J lost 5 bases, and 6 bases stayed unmatched. The germline gives CDR1 MGHRA, CDR2 YSYEKL. This CDR3 spans 15 amino acids. CDR3 protein: CASSQSDRTYQPQHF. The CDR3 nucleotides are TGCGCCAGCAGCCAATCGGACAGGACATATCAGCCCCAGCATTTT.

This chain uses TRBV5-1 with TRBJ2-6; perhaps TRBD1 as D (6 bases). This CDR3 region has 18 residues. CDR1 is SGHRS and CDR2 is YFSETQ in the germline V gene. Trimming cost V 4 bases and J 0 bases, with 17 bases left between them. The CDR3 region has the DNA TGCGCCAGCAGCCAGGGACAAGGGCTCAGCTCTGGGGCCAACGTCCTGACTTTC. Amino acids: CASSQGQGLSSGANVLTF.

The chain couples TRBV6-1 to TRBJ1-5; D unresolved. The germline CDR1 and CDR2 sequences are MNHNS and SASEGT. Trimming pared 6 bases from V and 3 bases from J, leaving 12 bases between. This CDR3 has 14 amino acids. The CDR3 bases are TGTGCCAGCAGCCTGGCGAGTCTCAATCAGCCCCAGCATTTT. It encodes CASSLASLNQPQHF.

The table lists this clonotype with a few counts. The V and J genes are TRBV4-3 and TRBJ2-7; D perhaps matches TRBD1 (6 bases). The V gene lost 0 bases and the J gene lost 6 bases, with 15 bases spanning the gap. CDR3 size: 15 residues. Germline V gene lookup returns CDR1 LGHNA and CDR2 YSLEER. Here the CDR3 DNA reads TGCGCCAGCAGCCAAGACCCAGGGGTGATGGGCGAGCAGTACTTC. It codes for CASSQDPGVMGEQYF.

The chain recombines TRBV29-1 with TRBJ1-1; 8 nucleotides match TRBD1. J was trimmed by 7 bases and V by 6 bases; bases with no gene match: 16. Germline assignment: CDR1 SQVTM and CDR2 ANQGSEA. The CDR3 length is 15 residues. The chain's CDR3 is CSVRQGALQGLEAFF. As DNA, the CDR3 is TGCAGCGTCCGCCAGGGGGCCCTACAGGGCCTTGAAGCTTTCTTT.

In this sample, this clonotype turned up a few times. The chain combines TRBV11-2 with TRBJ1-4; D possibly corresponds to TRBD1 (5 bases). This CDR3 has 15 residues. V dropped 5 bases and J dropped 7 bases, with 17 bases sitting between them. Germline loops: CDR1 SGHAT, CDR2 FQNNGV. This chain's CDR3 is CASSPRGADGEKLFF. The CDR3, as DNA: TGTGCCAGCAGCCCCCGAGGGGCCGATGGTGAAAAACTGTTTTTT.

The chain employs TRBV18 and TRBJ2-1; 11 nucleotides match TRBD2. The J segment lost 0 bases and the V segment lost 5 bases, leaving 9 bases of the junction unmatched. The CDR3 is 18 residues long. The germline gives CDR1 KGHSH, CDR2 LQKENI. CDR3 sequence: CASSIRGTSGVSYNEQFF. For the CDR3, the DNA is TGTGCCAGCTCAATACGCGGGACTAGCGGAGTCTCCTACAATGAGCAGTTCTTC.

The V call is TRBV12-3 or TRBV12-4, the J call TRBJ2-3; D call uncertain. The CDR3 loop spans 13 amino acids. V was trimmed by 6 bases and J by 4 bases, leaving 11 bases between them. CDR3 sequence: CASSSQSADTQYF. In nucleotides, the CDR3 is TGTGCCAGCAGCTCTCAAAGTGCAGATACGCAGTATTTT.

The chain has TRBV20-1 and TRBJ2-1; D is ambiguous. V lost 2 bases, J lost 10 bases, and 3 bases lay in between. The CDR3 spans 9 residues. Germline-derived CDR1 and CDR2 are DFQATT and SNEGSKA (reference sequence). The CDR3 sequence is CSARREQFF. The CDR3 DNA reads as TGCAGTGCTAGAAGGGAGCAGTTCTTC.

The chain uses TRBV7-8 and TRBJ2-2; tentatively, D is TRBD2 (6 bases). The CDR3 spans 18 residues. CDR1 is SGHVS and CDR2 is FQNEAQ in the germline V gene. The ends were cut back, 3 bases at V and 0 bases at J, with 17 bases in the middle. CDR3 sequence: CASSFRDFPRSNTGELFF. As DNA, the CDR3 is TGTGCCAGCAGCTTCCGGGACTTCCCCCGATCGAACACCGGGGAGCTGTTTTTT.